The 12 T cell receptor beta chains below were found in one sample sequenced in a study of control samples from healthy donors and cancer patients. Sequencing was performed with immunoSEQ multiplex PCR; in TCRdb, only in-frame clones are kept and a portion is missing. The sample records around 90,000 clones, around four fifths being singletons. The sequenced sample consisted of blood. These receptors were obtained from a man aged 25-45 years in good health.

The V gene is TRBV6-2 or TRBV6-3, the J gene TRBJ1-5; maybe TRBD1 (5 bases). CDR3 size: 16 residues. V was pared by 4 bases and J by 6 bases, with 19 bases between. Germline V gives CDR1 MNHEY, CDR2 SVGEGT. CDR3 residues: CASSWDPERGGQPQHF. CDR3 DNA: TGTGCCAGCAGTTGGGATCCGGAAAGGGGTGGTCAGCCCCAGCATTTT.

The chain couples TRBV5-1 to TRBJ1-4; D gene unclear. Deletions cut 6 bases from V and 0 bases from J, with 15 bases between. The CDR3 runs 16 residues. Germline loops: CDR1 SGHRS, CDR2 YFSETQ. The CDR3 sequence is CASNPTGLATNEKLFF. The CDR3 DNA reads as TGCGCCAGCAACCCCACGGGTTTAGCAACTAATGAAAAACTGTTTTTT.

V is TRBV3-1 (or the pseudogene TRBV3-2) and J is TRBJ1-5; D is uncertain. CDR3 size: 14 residues. The germline V gene has CDR1 LGHDT and CDR2 YNNKEL (reference sequence). V lost 0 bases, J lost 7 bases, and 10 bases lay in between. CDR3 coding DNA: TGTGCCAGCAGCCAAGATTCGGCGGGGCAGCCCCAGCATTTT. Translating gives CASSQDSAGQPQHF.

The CDR3 here is CASSVSSGTGTYEQYF. Written as DNA, the CDR3 is TGTGCCAGCAGCGTAAGTTCCGGGACGGGTACCTACGAGCAGTACTTC. The V and J genes are TRBV7-2 and TRBJ2-7, with D tentatively TRBD1 or TRBD2 (5 bases each). The CDR3 covers 16 residues. Trimming left V 5 bases short and J 2 bases short, with 19 bases between. Germline lookup yields CDR1 SGHTA and CDR2 FQGNSA. The whole variable domain, filled in from reference TRBV7-2 and TRBJ2-7, reads GAGVSQSPSNKVTEKGKDVELRCDPISGHTALYWYRQSLGQGLEFLIYFQGNSAPDKSGLPSDRFSAERTGGSVSTLTIQRTQQEDSAVYLCASSVSSGTGTYEQYFGPGTRLTVT.

This clone was found once. The V call is TRBV6-5, the J call TRBJ2-7; no clear D. CDR3 length: 14 residues. The germline V gene encodes CDR1 MNHEY and CDR2 SVGAGI. The V gene lost 7 bases and the J gene lost 2 bases, with 15 bases spanning the gap. As DNA, the CDR3 is TGTGCCAGCAATCAACGGGTGATAACCTACGAGCAGTACTTC. It codes for CASNQRVITYEQYF.

V gene TRBV30 combines with J gene TRBJ1-3; no clear D gene. The germline V and J ends were trimmed by 0 bases and 8 bases, with 5 bases remaining between them. The CDR3 has 11 amino acids. The germline V gene has CDR1 GTSNPN and CDR2 SVGIG (reference sequence). DNA for the CDR3: TGTGCCTGGAGTGTAGTCGACACCATATATTTT. This gives the protein CAWSVVDTIYF.

V usage is TRBV12-3 or TRBV12-4 and J usage is TRBJ1-1, with a possible D match to TRBD1 (5 bases). The CDR3 is 13 residues long. The V and J ends lost 5 bases and 4 bases respectively, with 11 bases between them. This chain's CDR3 is CASSRGGSTEAFF. CDR3 DNA sequence: TGTGCCAGCAGTCGCGGGGGGAGCACTGAAGCTTTCTTT.

J is TRBJ1-1 and V is TRBV19; 7 nucleotides align to TRBD1. Germline V CDR1 and CDR2: LNHDA, SQIVND (reference sequence). J was trimmed by 12 bases and V by 2 bases; bases with no gene match: 6. The CDR3 is 12 residues long. The CDR3 region is CASSIQQGRSFF. The CDR3 nucleotides are TGTGCCAGTAGTATACAACAGGGGAGGTCTTTCTTT.

Note on this clone: The junction departs from germline at one end; a sequencing error may be responsible. The V gene is TRBV6-5, the J gene TRBJ2-3; D is unclear. CDR1 and CDR2 (germline): MNHEY, SVGAGI. This CDR3 has 15 amino acids. The CDR3 here is CASSDSLLGTDTQYF. CDR3 bases: TGTGCCAGCAGTGACTCTTTGTTAGGAACAGATACGCAGTATTTT.

The rearrangement uses TRBV27 and TRBJ1-2; D call uncertain. The germline CDR1 and CDR2 sequences are MNHEY and SMNVEV (reference sequence). The CDR3 has 14 amino acids. With 5 bases removed from V and 8 bases from J, the gap between germline ends came to 18 bases. CDR3: CASSPAGSLGGYTF. The CDR3, as DNA: TGTGCCAGCAGTCCGGCGGGGTCCCTCGGGGGCTACACCTTC.

The CDR3 loop is CASSEALRDRNYGYTF. CDR3 nucleotides: TGTGCCAGCAGTGAAGCGCTTCGGGACAGAAACTATGGCTACACCTTC. This chain uses TRBV6-1 with TRBJ1-2, with 7 bases fitting TRBD1. From germline, CDR1 is MNHNS and CDR2 SASEGT. This CDR3 spans 16 amino acids. V dropped 0 bases and J dropped 2; count of bases not matched to a gene: 6.

This rearrangement joins TRBV7-9 to TRBJ1-1; the match to TRBD1 covers 9 bases. CDR1 and CDR2 (germline): SEHNR, FQNEAQ (reference sequence). Losses at the gene ends were 1 base for V and 0 bases for J; bases not matched to a gene: 3. CDR3 length equals 16 residues. The CDR3 DNA follows: TGTGCCAGCAGCTTAGGTGGGACAGGGTTGAACACTGAAGCTTTCTTT. It is translated as CASSLGGTGLNTEAFF.